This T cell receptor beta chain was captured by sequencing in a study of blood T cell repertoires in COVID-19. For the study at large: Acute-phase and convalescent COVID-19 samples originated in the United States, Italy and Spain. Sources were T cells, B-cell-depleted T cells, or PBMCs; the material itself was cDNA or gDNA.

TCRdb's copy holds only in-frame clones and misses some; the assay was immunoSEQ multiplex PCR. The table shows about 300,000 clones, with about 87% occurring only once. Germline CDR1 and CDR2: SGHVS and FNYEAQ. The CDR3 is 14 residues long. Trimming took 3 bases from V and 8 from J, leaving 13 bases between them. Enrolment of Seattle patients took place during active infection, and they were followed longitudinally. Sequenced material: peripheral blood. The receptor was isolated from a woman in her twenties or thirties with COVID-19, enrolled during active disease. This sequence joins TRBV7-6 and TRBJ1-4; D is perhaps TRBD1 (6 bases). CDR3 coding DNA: TGTGCCAGCAGCTTGCCGGGACATAAAGAAAAACTGTTTTTT. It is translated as CASSLPGHKEKLFF.